The 12 T cell receptor beta chains reported below all come from one sample, sequenced in a study of T-cell memory formation after mild COVID-19. TCRdb itself ran the 5' RACE reads through MiXCR, one entry per CDR3 protein. Counted here are about 260,000 distinct CDR3 sequences, roughly a sixth occurring once; the ten biggest clones make up 22%. What was sequenced was PBMCs or a T cell subset sorted from them (not recorded which). All receptors come from a man between 18 and 29 years old who had mild COVID-19 (a few samples of this study predate the infection). Cell type and time point are not known.

The genes are TRBV30 and TRBJ2-1, with 8 bases lining up with TRBD2. V shed 4 bases, J shed 4 bases, and the junction held 3 bases outside the gene matches. The germline V gene has CDR1 GTSNPN and CDR2 SVGIG (reference sequence). This CDR3 has 13 residues. The CDR3 nucleotides read TGTGCCTGGATGACTAGCGCGTACAATGAGCAGTTCTTC. Protein: CAWMTSAYNEQFF.

This clonotype turned up a few times. The chain combines TRBV11-2 with TRBJ1-1; D unclear. The CDR3 length is 16 residues. Trimming removed 0 bases from V and 3 bases from J, with 14 bases in between. Germline CDR1 reads SGHAT; CDR2 reads FQNNGV. This chain's CDR3 is CASSLDISLEDTEAFF. The CDR3 coding sequence is TGTGCCAGCAGCTTAGATATCTCTCTCGAGGACACTGAAGCTTTCTTT.

This clonotype was counted ten times or more. The chain recombines TRBV7-2 with TRBJ2-5; 7 positions match TRBD2. CDR1 SGHTA and CDR2 FQGNSA come from the germline V gene. With 1 base clipped from V and 1 base from J, the junction kept 3 bases outside the gene matches. CDR3 length: 15 amino acids. CDR3 bases: TGTGCCAGCAGCTTAGTGTCTAGCGGCCAAGAGACCCAGTACTTC. Its translation: CASSLVSSGQETQYF.

The V and J genes are TRBV5-1 and TRBJ2-2; D uncertain. Between the trimmed V and J ends, which lost 3 bases and 6 bases, there was a span of 12 bases. The V gene's germline CDR1 is SGHRS and CDR2 YFSETQ. The CDR3 extends over 14 amino acids. The CDR3 spells CASSYTPSPGELFF. In DNA, the CDR3 is TGCGCCAGCAGCTACACCCCGAGCCCCGGGGAGCTGTTTTTT.

The chain's CDR3 is CASSLTGQGSYEQYF. DNA for the CDR3: TGTGCCAGCAGCTTAACGGGACAGGGCTCCTACGAGCAGTACTTC. The chain links TRBV7-3 to TRBJ2-7; 9 bases fit TRBD1. The CDR3 covers 15 residues. Germline CDR1 is SGHTA and CDR2 is FQGTGA. The trim removed 0 bases at V and 0 bases at J, leaving 0 bases unmatched.

The sample holds a few counts of this clonotype. V is TRBV15 and J is TRBJ2-7; D might be TRBD1 (5 bases). Looked up from germline, CDR1 is LNHNV and CDR2 is YYDKDF (reference sequence). Trimming removed 5 bases at V and 6 bases at J, with 11 bases between. The CDR3 spans 12 residues. CDR3 nucleotides: TGTGCCACCAGCCTAGACAGAGCCGAGCAGTACTTC. Translated: CATSLDRAEQYF.

The V gene is TRBV11-2, the J gene TRBJ2-3; D possibly corresponds to TRBD1 (5 bases). Trimming stripped 5 bases from V and 2 bases from J, with 20 bases between. The CDR3 totals 17 residues. Germline CDR1 SGHAT, CDR2 FQNNGV. The CDR3 sequence: CASSPFGQGSPTDTQYF. In DNA, the CDR3 is TGTGCCAGCAGCCCTTTTGGGCAGGGCTCCCCCACAGATACGCAGTATTTT. The whole variable domain, remainder taken from reference TRBV11-2 and TRBJ2-3, is EAGVAQSPRYKIIEKRQSVAFWCNPISGHATLYWYQQILGQGPKLLIQFQNNGVVDDSQLPKDRFSAERLKGVDSTLKIQPAKLEDSAVYLCASSPFGQGSPTDTQYFGPGTRLTVL.

Written as DNA, the CDR3 is TGTGCCAGTAGTGTGGGACTAGCCTACGAGCAGTACGTC. Protein product: CASSVGLAYEQYV. The chain employs TRBV19 and TRBJ2-7; 8 bases line up with TRBD2. The trim removed 5 bases at V and 2 bases at J, leaving 2 bases unmatched. The CDR3 covers 13 residues. CDR1 LNHDA and CDR2 SQIVND come from the germline V gene (reference sequence).

This clonotype was seen ten or more times. The chain carries TRBV7-6 and TRBJ2-7, with 10 bases lining up with TRBD1. CDR1 is SGHVS, CDR2 FNYEAQ, per germline. V gave up 4 bases and J gave up 2 bases; unmatched junction bases: 2. The CDR3 runs 14 residues. CDR3 nucleotide sequence: TGTGCCAGCAGCTCCGACAGGGGGCCCTACGAGCAGTACTTC. Translating gives CASSSDRGPYEQYF.

The chain is built from TRBV21-1 and TRBJ2-7. TRBV21-1 is marked as a pseudogene. The length of the CDR3 is 14 residues. In DNA form, the CDR3 reads TGTGCCAGCCATAGTACCCCACACTCCTACGAGCAGTACGTC. This encodes CASHSTPHSYEQYV.

J is TRBJ2-1 and V is TRBV11-2, with D perhaps matching TRBD2 (5 bases). Trimming took 6 bases from V and 0 from J, leaving 12 bases between them. Germline V gene data show CDR1 as SGHAT and CDR2 as FQNNGV. The CDR3 runs to 15 residues. The CDR3 is CASRRTSSSYNEQFF. CDR3 nucleotides: TGTGCCAGCAGACGGACTTCAAGCTCCTACAATGAGCAGTTCTTC.

The DNA for the CDR3 is TGTGCCAGCAGCCCCCGGACGGGTAGCTCTGGGGCCAACGTCCTGACTTTC. Translated: CASSPRTGSSGANVLTF. V is TRBV7-3 and J is TRBJ2-6; no clear D gene. The CDR3 sequence is 17 residues long. Germline lookup yields CDR1 SGHTA and CDR2 FQGTGA. V was pared by 5 bases and J by 0 bases, with 14 bases between.